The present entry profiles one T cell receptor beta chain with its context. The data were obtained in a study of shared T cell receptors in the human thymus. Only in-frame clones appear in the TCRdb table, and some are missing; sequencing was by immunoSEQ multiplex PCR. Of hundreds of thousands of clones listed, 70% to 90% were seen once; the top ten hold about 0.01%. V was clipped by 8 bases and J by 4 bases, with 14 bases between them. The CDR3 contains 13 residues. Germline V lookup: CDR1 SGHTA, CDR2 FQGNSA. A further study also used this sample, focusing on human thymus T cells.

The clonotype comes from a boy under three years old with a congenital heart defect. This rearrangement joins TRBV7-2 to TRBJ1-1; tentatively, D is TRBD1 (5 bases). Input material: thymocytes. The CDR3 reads CASRIRVSTEAFF. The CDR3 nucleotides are TGTGCCAGCCGCATCAGGGTGAGCACTGAAGCTTTCTTT.